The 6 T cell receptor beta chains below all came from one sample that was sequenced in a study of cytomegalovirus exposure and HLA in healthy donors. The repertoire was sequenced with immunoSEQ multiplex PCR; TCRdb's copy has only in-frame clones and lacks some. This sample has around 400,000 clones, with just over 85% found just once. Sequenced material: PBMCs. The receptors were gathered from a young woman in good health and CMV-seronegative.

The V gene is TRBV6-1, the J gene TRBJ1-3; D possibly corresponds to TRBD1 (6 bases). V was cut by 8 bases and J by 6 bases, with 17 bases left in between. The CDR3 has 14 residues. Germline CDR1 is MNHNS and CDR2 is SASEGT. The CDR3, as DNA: TGTGCCAGCGTCTTACGCCAGGGGTCAAACACCATATATTTT. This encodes CASVLRQGSNTIYF.

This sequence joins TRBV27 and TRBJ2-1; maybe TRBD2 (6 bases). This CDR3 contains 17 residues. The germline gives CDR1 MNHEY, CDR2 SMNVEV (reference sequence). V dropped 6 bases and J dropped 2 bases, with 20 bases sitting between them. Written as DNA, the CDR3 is TGTGCCAGCAGGAGCAAAGGGGTAGCGGTTACCTACAATGAGCAGTTCTTC. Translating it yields CASRSKGVAVTYNEQFF.

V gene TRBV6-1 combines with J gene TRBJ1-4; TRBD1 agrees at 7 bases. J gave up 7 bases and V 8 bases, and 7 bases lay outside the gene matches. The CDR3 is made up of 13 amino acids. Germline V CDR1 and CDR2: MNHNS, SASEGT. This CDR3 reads CASEDRVFEKLFF. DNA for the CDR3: TGTGCCAGCGAAGACAGGGTGTTTGAAAAACTGTTTTTT.

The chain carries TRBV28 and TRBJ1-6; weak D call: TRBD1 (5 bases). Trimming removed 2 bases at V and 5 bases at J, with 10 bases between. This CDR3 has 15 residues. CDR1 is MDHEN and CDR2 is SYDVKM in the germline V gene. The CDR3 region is CASSLTGVDNSPLHF. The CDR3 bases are TGTGCCAGCAGTTTAACGGGGGTCGATAATTCACCCCTCCACTTT.

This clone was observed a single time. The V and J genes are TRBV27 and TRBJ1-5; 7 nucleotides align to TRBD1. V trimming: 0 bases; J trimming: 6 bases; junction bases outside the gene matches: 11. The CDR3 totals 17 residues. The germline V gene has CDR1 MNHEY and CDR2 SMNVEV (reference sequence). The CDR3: CASSLSGGGTASQPQHF. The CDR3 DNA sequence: TGTGCCAGCAGTTTATCGGGTGGGGGGACAGCATCTCAGCCCCAGCATTTT.

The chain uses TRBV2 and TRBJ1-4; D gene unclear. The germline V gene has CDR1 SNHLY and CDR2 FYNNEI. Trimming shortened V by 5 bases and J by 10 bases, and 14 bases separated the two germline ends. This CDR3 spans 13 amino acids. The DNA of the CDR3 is TGTGCCAGCAGTCCTTGGATGGAGGGAAAACTGTTTTTT. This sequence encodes CASSPWMEGKLFF.